This T cell receptor beta chain was retrieved from a study of T cells after yellow fever vaccination. Study-wide results and caveats: The bulk population could contribute abundant contaminating clonotypes to FACS-sorted repertoires.

A universal primer site and UMIs were added as TCR cDNA was made by 5'RACE template switching. MiXCR, run by TCRdb on the 5' RACE reads, gives a single entry per CDR3 protein. Of about 180,000 distinct CDR3 sequences listed, about 6.2% are singletons. This clonotype has just a few counts. Its specificity is unknown. Per the germline V gene, CDR1 is MNHEY and CDR2 is SVGAGI. V was pared by 0 bases and J by 2 bases, with 8 bases between. The CDR3 spans 15 residues. The chain combines TRBV6-5 with TRBJ1-5; no firm D call. The source is a young man who received the YFV17D yellow fever vaccine. The sequencing here drew on CD4+ T cells sorted from PBMCs, taken on the day of the first yellow fever vaccination. The CDR3 region has the DNA TGTGCCAGCAGTTACTCGACTGGGGGCAATCAGCCCCAGCATTTT. Its protein product is CASSYSTGGNQPQHF.